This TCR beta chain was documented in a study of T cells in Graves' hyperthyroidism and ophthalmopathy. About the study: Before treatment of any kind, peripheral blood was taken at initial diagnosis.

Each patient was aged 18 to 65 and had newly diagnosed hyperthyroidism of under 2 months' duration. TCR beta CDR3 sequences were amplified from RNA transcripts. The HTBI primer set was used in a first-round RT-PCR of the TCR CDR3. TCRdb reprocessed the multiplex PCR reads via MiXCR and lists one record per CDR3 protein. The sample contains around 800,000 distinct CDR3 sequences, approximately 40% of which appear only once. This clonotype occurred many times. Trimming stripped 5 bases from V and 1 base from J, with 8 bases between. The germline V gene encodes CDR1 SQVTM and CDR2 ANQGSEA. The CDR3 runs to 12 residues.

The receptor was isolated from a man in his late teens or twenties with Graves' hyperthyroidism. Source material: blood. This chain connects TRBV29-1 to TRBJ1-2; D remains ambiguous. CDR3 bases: TGCAGCGTTTCCAGAGTTAACTATGGCTACACCTTC. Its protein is CSVSRVNYGYTF.